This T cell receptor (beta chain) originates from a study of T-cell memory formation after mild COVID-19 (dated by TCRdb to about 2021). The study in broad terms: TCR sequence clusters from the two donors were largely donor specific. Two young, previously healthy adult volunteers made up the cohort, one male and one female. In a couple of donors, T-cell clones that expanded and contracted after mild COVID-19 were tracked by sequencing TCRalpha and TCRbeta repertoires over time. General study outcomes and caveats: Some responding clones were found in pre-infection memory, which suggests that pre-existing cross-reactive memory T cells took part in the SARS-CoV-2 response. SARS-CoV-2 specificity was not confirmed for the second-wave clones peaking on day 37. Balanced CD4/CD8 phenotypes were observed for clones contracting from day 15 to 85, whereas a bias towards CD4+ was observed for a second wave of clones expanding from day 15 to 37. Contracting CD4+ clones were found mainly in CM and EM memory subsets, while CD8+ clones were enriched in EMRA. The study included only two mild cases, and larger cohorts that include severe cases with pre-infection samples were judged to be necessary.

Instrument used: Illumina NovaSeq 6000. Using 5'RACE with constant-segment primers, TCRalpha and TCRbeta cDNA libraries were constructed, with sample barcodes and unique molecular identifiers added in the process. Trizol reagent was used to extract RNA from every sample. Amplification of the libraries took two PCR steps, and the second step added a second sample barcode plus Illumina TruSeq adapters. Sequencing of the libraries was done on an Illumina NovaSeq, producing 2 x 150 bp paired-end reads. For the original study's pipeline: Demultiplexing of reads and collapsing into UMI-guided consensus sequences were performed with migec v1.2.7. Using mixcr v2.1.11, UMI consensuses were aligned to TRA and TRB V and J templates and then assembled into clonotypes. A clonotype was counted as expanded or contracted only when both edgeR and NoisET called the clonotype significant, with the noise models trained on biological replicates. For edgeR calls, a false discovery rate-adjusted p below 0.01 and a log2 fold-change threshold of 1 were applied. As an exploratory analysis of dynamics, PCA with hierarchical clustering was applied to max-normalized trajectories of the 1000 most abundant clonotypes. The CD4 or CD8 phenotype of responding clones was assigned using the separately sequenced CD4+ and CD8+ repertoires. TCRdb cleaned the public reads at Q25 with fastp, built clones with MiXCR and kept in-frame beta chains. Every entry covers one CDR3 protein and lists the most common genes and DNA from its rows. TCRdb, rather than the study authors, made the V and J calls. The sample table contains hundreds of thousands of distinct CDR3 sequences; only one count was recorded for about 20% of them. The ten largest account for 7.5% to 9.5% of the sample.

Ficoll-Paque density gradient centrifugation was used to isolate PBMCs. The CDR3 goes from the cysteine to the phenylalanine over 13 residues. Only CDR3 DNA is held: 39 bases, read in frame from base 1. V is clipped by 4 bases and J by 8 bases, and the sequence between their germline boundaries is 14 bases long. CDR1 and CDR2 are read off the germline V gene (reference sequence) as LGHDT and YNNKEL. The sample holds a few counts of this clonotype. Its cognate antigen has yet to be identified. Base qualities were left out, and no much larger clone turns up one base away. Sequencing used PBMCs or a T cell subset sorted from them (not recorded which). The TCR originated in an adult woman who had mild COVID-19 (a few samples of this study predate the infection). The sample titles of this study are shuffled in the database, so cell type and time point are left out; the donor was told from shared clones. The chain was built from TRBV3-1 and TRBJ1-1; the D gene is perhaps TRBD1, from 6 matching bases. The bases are TGTGCCAGCAGCCGGATCAGGGGACTCGAAGCTTTCTTT. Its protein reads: CASSRIRGLEAFF. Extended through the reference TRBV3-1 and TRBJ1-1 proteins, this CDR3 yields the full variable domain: DTAVSQTPKYLVTQMGNDKSIKCEQNLGHDTMYWYKQDSKKFLKIMFSYNNKELIINETVPNRFSPKSPDKAHLNLHINSLELGDSAVYFCASSRIRGLEAFFGQGTRLTVV.